This TCR beta chain was recovered during a study of OX40 agonist ivuxolimab in advanced cancers. Overall study context: While on treatment, patients had intravenous ivuxolimab at 0.01 to 10 mg/kg every 2 weeks.

General study findings and limits: Among some nonresponders, normalized T-cell clonal expansion was also low. The study found among the lowest clonal expansion in partial responders at 0.1-3.0 mg/kg.

Turning to this clone: Its cognate antigen is unknown.

Trimming shortened V by 3 bases and J by 3 bases, and 14 bases separated the two germline ends. Germline V gene data show CDR1 as KGHSH and CDR2 as LQKENI. The CDR3 loop spans 15 amino acids. Assay used: immunoSEQ multiplex PCR; TCRdb lists only in-frame clones, some missing. The sample holds 98,000 or so clones, roughly 95% seen once. The sample here was CD4+ or CD8+ T cells sorted from blood, taken in a trial of the OX40 agonist ivuxolimab. The TCR sequence derives from an adult with an advanced solid tumor such as melanoma, head and neck, liver or kidney cancer. The genes are TRBV18 and TRBJ2-5, with D maybe TRBD2 (6 bases). The CDR3 protein is CASSPGVGGEETQYF. CDR3 bases: TGTGCCAGCTCACCGGGTGTCGGGGGAGAAGAGACCCAGTACTTC.